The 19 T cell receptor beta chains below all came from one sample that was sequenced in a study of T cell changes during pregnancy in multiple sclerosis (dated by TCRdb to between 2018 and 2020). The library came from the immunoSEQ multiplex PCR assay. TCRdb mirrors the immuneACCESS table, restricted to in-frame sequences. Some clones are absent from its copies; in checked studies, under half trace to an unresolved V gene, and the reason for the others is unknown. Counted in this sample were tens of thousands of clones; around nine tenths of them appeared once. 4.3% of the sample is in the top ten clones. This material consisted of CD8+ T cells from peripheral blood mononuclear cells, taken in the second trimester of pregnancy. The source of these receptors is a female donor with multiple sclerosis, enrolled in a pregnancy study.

In DNA, the CDR3 is TGTGCCAGCAGTAAAAACCCGGCGGGGAAGAGCAATCAGCCCCAGCATTTT. Translated: CASSKNPAGKSNQPQHF. V usage is TRBV27 and J usage is TRBJ1-5, with D unresolved. Between the trimmed V and J ends, which lost 5 bases and 1 base, there was a span of 18 bases. CDR3 length: 17 amino acids. CDR1 is MNHEY, CDR2 SMNVEV, per germline (reference sequence).

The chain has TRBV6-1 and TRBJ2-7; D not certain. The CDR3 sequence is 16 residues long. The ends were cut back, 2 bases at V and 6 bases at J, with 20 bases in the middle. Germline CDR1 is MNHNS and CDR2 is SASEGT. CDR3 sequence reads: CASSERPNSPSREQYF. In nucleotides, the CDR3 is TGTGCCAGCAGTGAAAGGCCGAACAGTCCCTCCCGCGAGCAGTACTTC.

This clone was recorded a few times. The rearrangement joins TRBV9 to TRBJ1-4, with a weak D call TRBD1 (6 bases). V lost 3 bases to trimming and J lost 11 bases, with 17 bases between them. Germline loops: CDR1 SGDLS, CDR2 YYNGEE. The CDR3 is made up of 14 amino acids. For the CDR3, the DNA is TGTGCCAGCAGCGGGGGACATGAACCCATCAAACTGTTTTTT. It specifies CASSGGHEPIKLFF.

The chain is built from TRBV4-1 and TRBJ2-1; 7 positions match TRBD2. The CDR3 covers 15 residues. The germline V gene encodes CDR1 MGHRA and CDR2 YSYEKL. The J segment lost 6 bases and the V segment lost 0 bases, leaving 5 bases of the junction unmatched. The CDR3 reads CASSQEPGGSNEQFF. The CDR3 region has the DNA TGCGCCAGCAGCCAAGAACCGGGAGGATCCAATGAGCAGTTCTTC.

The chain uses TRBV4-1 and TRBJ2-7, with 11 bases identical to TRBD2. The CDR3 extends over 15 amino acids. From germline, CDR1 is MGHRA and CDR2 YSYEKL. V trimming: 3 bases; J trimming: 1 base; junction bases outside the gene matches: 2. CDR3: CASSHTSGSSYEQYF. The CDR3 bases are TGCGCCAGCAGCCACACTAGCGGGAGTTCCTACGAGCAGTACTTC.

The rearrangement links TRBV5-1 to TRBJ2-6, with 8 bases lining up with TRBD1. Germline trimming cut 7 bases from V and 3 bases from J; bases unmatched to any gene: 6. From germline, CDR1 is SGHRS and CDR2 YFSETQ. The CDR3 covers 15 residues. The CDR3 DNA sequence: TGCGCCAGCCAGACAGGGGTGGATGGGGCCAACGTCCTGACTTTC. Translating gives CASQTGVDGANVLTF. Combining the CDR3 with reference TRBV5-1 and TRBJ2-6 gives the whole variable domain KAGVTQTPRYLIKTRGQQVTLSCSPISGHRSVSWYQQTPGQGLQFLFEYFSETQRNKGNFPGRFSGRQFSNSRSEMNVSTLELGDSALYLCASQTGVDGANVLTFGAGSRLTVL.

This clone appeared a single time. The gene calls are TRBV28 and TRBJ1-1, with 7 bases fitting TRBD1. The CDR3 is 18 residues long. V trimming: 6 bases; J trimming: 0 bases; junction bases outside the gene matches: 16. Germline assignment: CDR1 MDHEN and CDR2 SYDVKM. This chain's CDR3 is CASSLPPGTVGLNTEAFF. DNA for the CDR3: TGTGCCAGCAGCCTACCTCCAGGGACAGTAGGTTTGAACACTGAAGCTTTCTTT.

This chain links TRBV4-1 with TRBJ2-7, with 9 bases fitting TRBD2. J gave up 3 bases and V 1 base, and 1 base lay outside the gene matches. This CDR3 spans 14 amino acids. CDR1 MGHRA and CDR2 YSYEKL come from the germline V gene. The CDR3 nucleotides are TGCGCCAGCAGCCAAGGCGGGGGGGGCTACGAGCAGTACTTC. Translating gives CASSQGGGGYEQYF.

CDR3: CASSLGVAGELFF. The CDR3 bases are TGTGCCAGCAGCTTGGGCGTGGCCGGGGAGCTGTTTTTT. The rearrangement uses TRBV7-7 and TRBJ2-2; D is uncertain. Looked up from germline, CDR1 is SSHAT and CDR2 is FNYEAQ (reference sequence). The V and J ends lost 3 bases and 6 bases respectively, with 8 bases between them. There are 13 residues in the CDR3.

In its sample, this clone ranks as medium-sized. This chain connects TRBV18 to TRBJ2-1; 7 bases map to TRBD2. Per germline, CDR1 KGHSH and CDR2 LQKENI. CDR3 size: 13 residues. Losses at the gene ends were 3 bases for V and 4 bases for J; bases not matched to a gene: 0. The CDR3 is CASSPGGYNEQFF. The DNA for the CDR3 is TGTGCCAGCTCACCGGGAGGGTACAATGAGCAGTTCTTC.

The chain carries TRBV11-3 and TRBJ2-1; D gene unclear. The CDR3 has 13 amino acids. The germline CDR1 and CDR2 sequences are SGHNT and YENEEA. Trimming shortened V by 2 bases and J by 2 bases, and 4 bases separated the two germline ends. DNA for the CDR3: TGTGCCAGCAGCTTAACGGCCTACAATGAGCAGTTCTTC. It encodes CASSLTAYNEQFF.

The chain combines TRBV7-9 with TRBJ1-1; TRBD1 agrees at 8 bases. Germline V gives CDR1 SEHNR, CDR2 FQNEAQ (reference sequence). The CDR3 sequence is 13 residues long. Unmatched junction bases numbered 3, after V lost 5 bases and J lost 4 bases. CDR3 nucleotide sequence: TGTGCCAGCAGCGGTACAGGGGGCACTGAAGCTTTCTTT. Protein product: CASSGTGGTEAFF.

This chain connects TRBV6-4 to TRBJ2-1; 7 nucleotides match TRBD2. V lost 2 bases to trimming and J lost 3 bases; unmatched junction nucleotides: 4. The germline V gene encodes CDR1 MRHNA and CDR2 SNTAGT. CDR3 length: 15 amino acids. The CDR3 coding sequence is TGTGCCAGCAGTGACGGGGGGGGAGACTACAATGAGCAGTTCTTC. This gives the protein CASSDGGGDYNEQFF.

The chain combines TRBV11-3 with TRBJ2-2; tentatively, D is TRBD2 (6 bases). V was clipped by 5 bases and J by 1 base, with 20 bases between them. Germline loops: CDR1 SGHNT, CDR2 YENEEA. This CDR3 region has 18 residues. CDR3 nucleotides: TGTGCCAGCAGCCAGACAAGGACGGGACTTATGAACACCGGGGAGCTGTTTTTT. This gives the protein CASSQTRTGLMNTGELFF.

The CDR3: CASSEFISGRDNEQFF. CDR3 sequence (DNA): TGCGCCAGCAGTGAGTTTATCTCCGGGAGGGATAATGAGCAGTTCTTC. J is TRBJ2-1 and V is TRBV10-1, with 8 bases identical to TRBD2. This CDR3 has 16 amino acids. With V trimmed by 1 base and J by 7 bases, 9 bases remained unmatched. Germline CDR1 is WNHNN and CDR2 is SYGVQD (reference sequence).

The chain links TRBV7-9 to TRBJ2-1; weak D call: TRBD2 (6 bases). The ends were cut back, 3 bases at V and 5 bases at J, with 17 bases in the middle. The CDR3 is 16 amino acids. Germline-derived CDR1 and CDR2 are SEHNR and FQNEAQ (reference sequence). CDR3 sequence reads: CASSFEGMRLDNEQFF. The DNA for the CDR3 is TGTGCCAGCAGCTTTGAGGGCATGAGACTAGACAATGAGCAGTTCTTC.

The CDR3 region is CAWRKQGASEQFF. CDR3 bases: TGTGCCTGGAGAAAGCAGGGGGCTAGTGAGCAGTTCTTC. The chain uses TRBV30 and TRBJ2-1, with 8 bases matching TRBD1. Trimming at V came to 3 bases and at J to 9 bases, leaving 7 bases not matched to a gene. CDR3 length: 13 amino acids. The germline V gene encodes CDR1 GTSNPN and CDR2 SVGIG (reference sequence).

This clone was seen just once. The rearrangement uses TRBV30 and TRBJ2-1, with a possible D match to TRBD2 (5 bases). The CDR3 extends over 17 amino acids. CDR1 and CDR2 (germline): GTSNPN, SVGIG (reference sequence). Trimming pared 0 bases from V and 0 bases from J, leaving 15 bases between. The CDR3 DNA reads TGTGCCTGGAGTGTACGGTGGACTTCAAGCTCCTACAATGAGCAGTTCTTC. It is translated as CAWSVRWTSSSYNEQFF.

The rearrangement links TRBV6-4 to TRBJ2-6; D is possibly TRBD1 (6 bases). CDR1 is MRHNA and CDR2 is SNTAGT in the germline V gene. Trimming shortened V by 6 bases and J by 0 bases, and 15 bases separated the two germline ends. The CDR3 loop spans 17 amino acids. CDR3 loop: CASSGRGENSGANVLTF. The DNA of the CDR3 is TGTGCCAGCAGCGGCAGGGGCGAAAACTCTGGGGCCAACGTCCTGACTTTC.